Given below is one TCR beta chain in context. Assay: immunoSEQ multiplex PCR; the TCRdb copy retains only in-frame clones and omits some. This sample has approximately 70,000 clones; approximately 84% occur once, and the top ten carry over 3.5%. The CDR3 length is 15 residues. V trimming: 6 bases; J trimming: 7 bases; junction bases outside the gene matches: 12. In germline, CDR1 is MDHEN, CDR2 SYDVKM. This entry belongs to a study of early stage breast cancer tumors. The sample taken for sequencing was blood. This chain joins TRBV28 and TRBJ1-2; 9 bases are a match to TRBD1. The clonotype was recovered from a person in their 40s with breast cancer. The CDR3 protein is CASSPRDRVSSGYTF. The DNA of the CDR3 is TGTGCCAGCAGCCCCCGGGACAGGGTGAGTTCTGGCTACACCTTC.